These 13 T cell receptor beta chains share one sample of origin, sequenced in a study of identical twins. TCRdb ran MiXCR on the 5' RACE reads and lists one entry per CDR3 protein. In the table there are 450,000 to 650,000 distinct CDR3 sequences, around a tenth of which are singletons. Separately, the same data were catalogued under a study of yellow fever vaccine responses in identical twins.

The sample was PBMCs. Every receptor here comes from a woman aged 18-29 years in good health.

The chain links TRBV28 to TRBJ2-7, with D perhaps TRBD1 (5 bases). Germline loops: CDR1 MDHEN, CDR2 SYDVKM. The CDR3 has 13 amino acids. V shed 4 bases and J shed 7 bases, with 14 bases lying between them. The CDR3 region is CASSSRQGIEQYF. DNA of the CDR3: TGTGCCAGCAGTTCTAGGCAGGGCATTGAGCAGTACTTC.

This clonotype was counted only a few times. The rearrangement joins TRBV9 to TRBJ2-7; the match to TRBD2 covers 8 bases. Per germline, CDR1 SGDLS and CDR2 YYNGEE. V lost 3 bases and J lost 2; bases outside the gene matches: 7. The CDR3 spans 15 residues. CDR3 coding DNA: TGTGCCAGCAGCGGGGGGCTAGCGGGCCCCTACGAGCAGTACTTC. Translation: CASSGGLAGPYEQYF.

This clonotype was counted many times. The chain couples TRBV3-1 to TRBJ1-2, with TRBD1 as a possible D gene (5 bases). Germline V gene sequence: CDR1 LGHDT, CDR2 YNNKEL (reference sequence). Trimming removed 0 bases from V and 2 bases from J, with 19 bases in between. There are 18 residues in the CDR3. CDR3 bases: TGTGCCAGCAGCCAAGATTTAATCGTTAGGGGTTCCAACTATGGCTACACCTTC. It specifies CASSQDLIVRGSNYGYTF.

The CDR3 DNA reads TGTGCCGCCTCTGGGCGGGAGGCGAACACCGGGGAGCTGTTTTTT. Protein: CAASGREANTGELFF. The V and J genes are TRBV24-1 and TRBJ2-2; 8 nucleotides align to TRBD2. J gave up 0 bases and V 12 bases, and 8 bases lay outside the gene matches. Germline CDR1 KGHDR, CDR2 SFDVKD. CDR3 size: 15 residues.

This clonotype has at least ten counts. The rearrangement uses TRBV7-2 and TRBJ2-1; D ambiguous. Per the germline V gene, CDR1 is SGHTA and CDR2 is FQGNSA. The CDR3 runs to 12 residues. V was pared by 2 bases and J by 8 bases, with 7 bases between. This chain's CDR3 is CASSLLSYEQFF. For the CDR3, the DNA is TGTGCCAGCAGCTTATTGAGCTATGAGCAGTTCTTC.

As regards this clonotype: A read error may explain this, as a much larger clone is one base away. Given the absence of the conserved phenylalanine or tryptophan at the CDR3 end, a read error is likely. The chain employs TRBV6-2 or TRBV6-3 and TRBJ2-4; possibly TRBD1 for D (6 bases). This CDR3 spans 15 amino acids. The V gene's germline CDR1 is MNHEY and CDR2 SVGEGT. The V gene lost 2 bases and the J gene lost 1 base, with 9 bases spanning the gap. The CDR3 spells CASSYKGVAKNIQYL. The CDR3 DNA follows: TGTGCCAGCAGTTACAAGGGGGTGGCCAAAAACATTCAGTACCTC.

In this sample, this clonotype turned up many times. The chain couples TRBV7-9 to TRBJ2-3; possible D gene TRBD2, 7 bases. V was clipped by 5 bases and J by 2 bases, with 14 bases between them. Germline CDR1 reads SEHNR; CDR2 reads FQNEAQ (reference sequence). The CDR3 has 15 residues. The CDR3 nucleotides are TGTGCCAGCAGCGACAAAGGGGGGGCCACAGATACGCAGTATTTT. Translating it yields CASSDKGGATDTQYF.

Regarding this clonotype: It may be a read error: a sequence one base away is much more abundant. The CDR3 nucleotides are TGTGCCAGCGGGTTGTTGATGACAGCGGTAATCGAGCAGTACTTC. Its translation is CASGLLMTAVIEQYF. The chain employs TRBV27 and TRBJ2-7; D might be TRBD1 or TRBD2, each matching 5 bases. This CDR3 has 15 residues. CDR1 and CDR2 from the germline V gene are MNHEY and SMNVEV (reference sequence). With 8 bases removed from V and 6 bases from J, the gap between germline ends came to 23 bases.

V usage is TRBV7-9 and J usage is TRBJ2-1, with D perhaps matching TRBD1 (5 bases). CDR3 size: 16 residues. V lost 2 bases and J lost 5, with 16 bases in between. Germline loops: CDR1 SEHNR, CDR2 FQNEAQ (reference sequence). The CDR3 coding sequence is TGTGCCAGCAGCTTAACCAGGGTTTCGACCAACAATGAGCAGTTCTTC. It encodes CASSLTRVSTNNEQFF. Filled out from reference TRBV7-9 and TRBJ2-1, the complete variable domain reads DTGVSQNPRHKITKRGQNVTFRCDPISEHNRLYWYRQTLGQGPEFLTYFQNEAQLEKSRLLSDRFSAERPKGSFSTLEIQRTEQGDSAMYLCASSLTRVSTNNEQFFGPGTRLTVL.

There are many counts of this clonotype. This chain links TRBV20-1 with TRBJ2-2; perhaps D is TRBD1 or TRBD2 (5 bases each). This CDR3 has 14 amino acids. V lost 0 bases, J lost 5 bases, and 10 bases lay in between. The germline gives CDR1 DFQATT, CDR2 SNEGSKA (reference sequence). The CDR3 DNA reads TGCAGTGCTAGAGACCGGGACCGAACCGGGGAGCTGTTTTTT. It yields the protein CSARDRDRTGELFF.

Many counts were recorded for this clonotype. The gene calls are TRBV27 and TRBJ2-1; tentatively, D is TRBD1 or TRBD2 (5 bases each). V lost 4 bases, J lost 0 bases, and 7 bases lay in between. From germline, CDR1 is MNHEY and CDR2 SMNVEV (reference sequence). The CDR3 loop spans 14 amino acids. The CDR3 region is CASSWGSSYNEQFF. The CDR3 nucleotides are TGTGCCAGCAGTTGGGGGAGCTCCTACAATGAGCAGTTCTTC.

This clonotype showed up just a few times. The rearrangement uses TRBV7-9 and TRBJ2-3; TRBD2 matches 11 bases. The CDR3 loop spans 17 amino acids. Germline V CDR1 and CDR2: SEHNR, FQNEAQ (reference sequence). V shed 1 base and J 5 bases; nucleotides not matched to a gene: 8. CDR3 region: CASSLEGLAGGQDTQYF. DNA of the CDR3: TGTGCCAGCAGCTTAGAAGGCCTAGCGGGAGGTCAAGATACGCAGTATTTT.

This clonotype has more than one count but fewer than ten. The chain joins TRBV7-9 to TRBJ2-1; weak D call: TRBD1 (5 bases). This CDR3 has 14 residues. With 3 bases removed from V and 9 bases from J, the gap between germline ends came to 15 bases. Germline V gene sequence: CDR1 SEHNR, CDR2 FQNEAQ (reference sequence). The CDR3 reads CASSFRQSESEQFF. The CDR3 nucleotides read TGTGCCAGCAGCTTTCGACAGAGCGAGAGTGAGCAGTTCTTC.